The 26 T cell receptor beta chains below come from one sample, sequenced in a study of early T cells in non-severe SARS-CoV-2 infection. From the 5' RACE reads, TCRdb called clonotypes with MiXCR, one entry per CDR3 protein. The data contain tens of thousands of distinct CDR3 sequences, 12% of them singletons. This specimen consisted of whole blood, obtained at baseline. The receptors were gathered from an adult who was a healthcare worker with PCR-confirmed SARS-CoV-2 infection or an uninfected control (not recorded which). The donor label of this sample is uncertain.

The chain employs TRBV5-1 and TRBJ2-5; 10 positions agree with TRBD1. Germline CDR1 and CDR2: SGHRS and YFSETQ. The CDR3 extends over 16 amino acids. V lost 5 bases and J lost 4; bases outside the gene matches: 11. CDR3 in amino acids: CASSLSGQGHGETQYF. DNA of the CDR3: TGCGCCAGCAGTTTATCGGGACAGGGGCATGGAGAGACCCAGTACTTC.

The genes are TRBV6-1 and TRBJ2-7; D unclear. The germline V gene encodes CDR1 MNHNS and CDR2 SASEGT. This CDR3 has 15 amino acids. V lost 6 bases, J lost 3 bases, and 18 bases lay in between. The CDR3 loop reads CASRDTSRIFYEQYV. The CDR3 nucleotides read TGTGCCAGCAGGGATACATCCCGGATTTTCTACGAGCAGTACGTC.

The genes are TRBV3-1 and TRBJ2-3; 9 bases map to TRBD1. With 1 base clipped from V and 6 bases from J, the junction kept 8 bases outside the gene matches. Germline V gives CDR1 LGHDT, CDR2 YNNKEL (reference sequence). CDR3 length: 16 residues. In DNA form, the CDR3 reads TGTGCCAGCAGCCAAGTCGGGGACAGGGTCGGCGATACGCAGTATTTT. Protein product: CASSQVGDRVGDTQYF.

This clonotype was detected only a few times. The CDR3 is CASSSSPDRANTGELFF. The DNA for the CDR3 is TGTGCCAGCAGCTCATCACCGGACAGGGCGAACACCGGGGAGCTGTTTTTT. The chain couples TRBV7-9 to TRBJ2-2; 8 bases match TRBD1. The length of the CDR3 is 17 residues. Germline CDR1 is SEHNR and CDR2 is FQNEAQ (reference sequence). V shed 4 bases and J 0 bases; nucleotides not matched to a gene: 7.

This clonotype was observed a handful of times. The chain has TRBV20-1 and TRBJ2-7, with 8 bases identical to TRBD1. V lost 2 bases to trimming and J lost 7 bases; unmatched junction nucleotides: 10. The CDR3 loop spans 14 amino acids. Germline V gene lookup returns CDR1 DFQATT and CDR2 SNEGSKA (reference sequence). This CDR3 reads CSARPPGQAREQYV. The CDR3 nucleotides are TGCAGTGCTAGACCCCCGGGACAGGCGAGGGAGCAGTACGTC.

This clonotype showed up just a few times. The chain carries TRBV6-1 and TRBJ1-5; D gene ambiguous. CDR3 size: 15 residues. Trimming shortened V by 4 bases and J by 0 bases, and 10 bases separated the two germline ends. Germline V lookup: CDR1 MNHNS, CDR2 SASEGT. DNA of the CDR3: TGTGCCAGCAGTGGGCGGTGGACTAGCAATCAGCCCCAGCATTTT. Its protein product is CASSGRWTSNQPQHF.

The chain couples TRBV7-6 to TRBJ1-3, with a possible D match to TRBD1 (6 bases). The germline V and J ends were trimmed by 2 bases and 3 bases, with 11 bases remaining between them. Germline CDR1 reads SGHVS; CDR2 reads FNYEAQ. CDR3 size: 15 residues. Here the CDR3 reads CASSLIQGGGNTIYF. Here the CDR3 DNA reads TGTGCCAGCAGCTTAATACAGGGTGGTGGAAACACCATATATTTT.

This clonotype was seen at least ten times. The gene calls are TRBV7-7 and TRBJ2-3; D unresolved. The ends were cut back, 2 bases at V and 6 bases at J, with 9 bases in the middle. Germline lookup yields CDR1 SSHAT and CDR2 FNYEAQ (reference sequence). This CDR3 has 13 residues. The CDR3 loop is CASSLILADTQYF. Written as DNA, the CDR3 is TGTGCCAGCAGCTTAATCTTGGCGGATACGCAGTATTTT. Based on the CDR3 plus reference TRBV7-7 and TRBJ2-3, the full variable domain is GAGVSQSPRYKVTKRGQDVTLRCDPISSHATLYWYQQALGQGPEFLTYFNYEAQPDKSGLPSDRFSAERPEGSISTLTIQRTEQRDSAMYRCASSLILADTQYFGPGTRLTVL.

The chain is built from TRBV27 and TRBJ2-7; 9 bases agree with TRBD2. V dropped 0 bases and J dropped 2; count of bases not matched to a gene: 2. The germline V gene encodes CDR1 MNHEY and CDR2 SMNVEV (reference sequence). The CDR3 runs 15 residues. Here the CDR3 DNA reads TGTGCCAGCAGTTTATCTAGCGGGGGAACCTACGAGCAGTACGTC. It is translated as CASSLSSGGTYEQYV.

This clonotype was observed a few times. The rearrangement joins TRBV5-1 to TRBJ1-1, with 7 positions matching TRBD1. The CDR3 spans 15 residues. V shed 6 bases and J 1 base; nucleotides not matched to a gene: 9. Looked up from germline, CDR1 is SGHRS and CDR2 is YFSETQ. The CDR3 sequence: CASNTNHRGNTEAFF. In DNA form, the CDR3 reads TGCGCCAGCAACACAAATCACAGGGGGAACACTGAAGCTTTCTTT. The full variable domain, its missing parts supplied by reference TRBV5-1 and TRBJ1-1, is KAGVTQTPRYLIKTRGQQVTLSCSPISGHRSVSWYQQTPGQGLQFLFEYFSETQRNKGNFPGRFSGRQFSNSRSEMNVSTLELGDSALYLCASNTNHRGNTEAFFGQGTRLTVV.

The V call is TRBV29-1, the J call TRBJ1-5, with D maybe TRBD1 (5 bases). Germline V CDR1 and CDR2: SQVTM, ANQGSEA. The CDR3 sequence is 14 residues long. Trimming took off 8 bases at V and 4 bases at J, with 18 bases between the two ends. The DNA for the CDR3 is TGCAGCCCCAGCGGCGGGGACCGAAATCAGCCCCAGCATTTT. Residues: CSPSGGDRNQPQHF.

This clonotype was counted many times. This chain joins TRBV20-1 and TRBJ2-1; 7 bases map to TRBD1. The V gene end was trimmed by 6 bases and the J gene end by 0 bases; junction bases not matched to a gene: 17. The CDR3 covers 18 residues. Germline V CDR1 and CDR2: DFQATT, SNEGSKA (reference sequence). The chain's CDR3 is CSAPINHPGTVSYNEQFF. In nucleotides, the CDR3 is TGCAGTGCCCCTATTAATCATCCTGGGACAGTCTCCTACAATGAGCAGTTCTTC.

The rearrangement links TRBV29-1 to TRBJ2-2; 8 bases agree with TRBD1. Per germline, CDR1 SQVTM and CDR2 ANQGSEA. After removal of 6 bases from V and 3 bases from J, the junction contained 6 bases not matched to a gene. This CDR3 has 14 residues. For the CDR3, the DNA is TGCAGCGTGGATGGGACAGGACACACCGGGGAGCTGTTTTTT. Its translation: CSVDGTGHTGELFF.

The CDR3, as DNA: TGTGCCAGCAGTTTCGCGACAGGGGGCCCAGATACGCAGTATTTT. Protein: CASSFATGGPDTQYF. The rearrangement uses TRBV27 and TRBJ2-3; 10 bases map to TRBD1. The CDR3 loop spans 15 amino acids. Trimming at V came to 3 bases and at J to 4 bases, leaving 4 bases not matched to a gene. Germline CDR1 MNHEY, CDR2 SMNVEV (reference sequence).

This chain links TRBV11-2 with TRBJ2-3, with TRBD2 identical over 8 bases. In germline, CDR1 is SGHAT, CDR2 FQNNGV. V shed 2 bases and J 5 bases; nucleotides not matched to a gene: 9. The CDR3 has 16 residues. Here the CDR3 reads CASSLRASGFGDTQYF. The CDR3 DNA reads TGTGCCAGCAGCTTAAGGGCTAGCGGGTTCGGAGATACGCAGTATTTT.

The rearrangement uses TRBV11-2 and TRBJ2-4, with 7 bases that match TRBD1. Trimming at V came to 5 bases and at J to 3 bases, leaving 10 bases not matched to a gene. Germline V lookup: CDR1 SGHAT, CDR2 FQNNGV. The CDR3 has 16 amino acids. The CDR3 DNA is TGTGCCAGCAGCCCGAGGACAGGCTGGGGCAAAAACATTCAGTACTTC. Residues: CASSPRTGWGKNIQYF.

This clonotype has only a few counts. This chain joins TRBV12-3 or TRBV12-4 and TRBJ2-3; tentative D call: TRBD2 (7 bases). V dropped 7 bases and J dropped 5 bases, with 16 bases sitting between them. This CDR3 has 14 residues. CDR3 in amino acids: CASTIGGGQDTQYF. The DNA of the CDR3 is TGTGCCAGCACCATTGGGGGGGGCCAAGATACGCAGTATTTT.

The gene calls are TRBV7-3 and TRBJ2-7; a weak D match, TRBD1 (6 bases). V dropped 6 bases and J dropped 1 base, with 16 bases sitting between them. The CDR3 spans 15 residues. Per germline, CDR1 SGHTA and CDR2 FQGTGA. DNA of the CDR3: TGTGCCAGCAGGCAGATTACAGGGCCGTCCTACGAGCAGTACGTC. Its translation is CASRQITGPSYEQYV.

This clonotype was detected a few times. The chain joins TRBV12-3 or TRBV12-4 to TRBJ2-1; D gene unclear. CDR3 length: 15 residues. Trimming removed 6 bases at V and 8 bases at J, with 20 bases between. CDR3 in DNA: TGTGCCAGCAGCTCCTCAGACATTACTTTCTATGAGCAGTTCTTC. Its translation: CASSSSDITFYEQFF.

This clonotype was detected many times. The CDR3 here is CASSKIQGAGNEQFF. The CDR3, as DNA: TGTGCCAGCAGTAAAATACAGGGGGCTGGGAATGAGCAGTTCTTC. This chain joins TRBV6-6 and TRBJ2-1, with 9 nucleotides matching TRBD1. The CDR3 has 15 residues. CDR1 and CDR2 from the germline V gene are MNHNY and SVGAGI (reference sequence). Trimming at V came to 5 bases and at J to 7 bases, leaving 9 bases not matched to a gene.

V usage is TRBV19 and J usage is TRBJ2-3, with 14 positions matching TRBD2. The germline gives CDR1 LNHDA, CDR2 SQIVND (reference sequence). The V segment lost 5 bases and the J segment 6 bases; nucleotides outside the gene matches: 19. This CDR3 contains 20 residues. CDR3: CASSATLGLAGGLAQDTQYF. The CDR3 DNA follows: TGTGCCAGTAGTGCAACCTTAGGACTAGCGGGGGGCCTAGCACAGGATACGCAGTATTTT.

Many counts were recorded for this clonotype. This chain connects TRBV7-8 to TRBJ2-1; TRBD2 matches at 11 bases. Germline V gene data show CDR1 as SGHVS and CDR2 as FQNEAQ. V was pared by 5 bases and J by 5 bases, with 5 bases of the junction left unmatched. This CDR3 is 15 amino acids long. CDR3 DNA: TGTGCCAGCAGCCGTAGCGGGGGGGCTAACAATGAGCAGTTCTTC. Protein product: CASSRSGGANNEQFF.

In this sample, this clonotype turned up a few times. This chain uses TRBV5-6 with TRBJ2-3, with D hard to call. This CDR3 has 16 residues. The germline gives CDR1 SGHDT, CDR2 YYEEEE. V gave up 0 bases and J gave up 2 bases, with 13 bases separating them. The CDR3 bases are TGTGCCAGCAGCTTGGAGCTCGCAGCTTACACAGATACGCAGTATTTT. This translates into CASSLELAAYTDTQYF.

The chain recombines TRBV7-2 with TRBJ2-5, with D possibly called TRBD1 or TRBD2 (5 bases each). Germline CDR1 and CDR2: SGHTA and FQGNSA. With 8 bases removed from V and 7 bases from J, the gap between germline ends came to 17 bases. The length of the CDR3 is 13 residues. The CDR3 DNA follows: TGTGCCAGCGGTAAACGGACGAGGGGGACCCAGTACTTC. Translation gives CASGKRTRGTQYF.

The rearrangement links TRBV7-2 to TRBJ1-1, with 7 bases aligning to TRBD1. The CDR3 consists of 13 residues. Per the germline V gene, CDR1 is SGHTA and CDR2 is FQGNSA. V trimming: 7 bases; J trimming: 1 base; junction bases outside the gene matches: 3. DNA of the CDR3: TGTGCCAGCAAAAGGACAGGGAACACTGAAGCTTTCTTT. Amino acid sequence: CASKRTGNTEAFF.

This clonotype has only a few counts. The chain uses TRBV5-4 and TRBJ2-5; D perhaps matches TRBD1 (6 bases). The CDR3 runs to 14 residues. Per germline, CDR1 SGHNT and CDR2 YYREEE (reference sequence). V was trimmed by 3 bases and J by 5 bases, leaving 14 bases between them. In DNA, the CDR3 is TGTGCCAGCAGCTCATACAGGGTGGAGGAGACCCAGTACTTC. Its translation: CASSSYRVEETQYF.